This TCR beta chain was sequenced in a study of cytomegalovirus exposure and HLA in healthy donors. Study as a whole: When fewer than 400 donors were genotyped, just over 80% of them were found to fall in the Caucasian-associated ancestry cluster. Whole-study results and caveats: As was reported, the HLA-A and HLA-B alleles of most subjects were accurately predicted from TCR beta sequences. In a later analysis, compared with equally common non-associated chains, HLA-associated beta chains were more expanded.

This clone has a handful of counts. Its antigen is as yet unknown. PCR employed 60 Vbeta and 13 Jbeta primers. Profiling relied on immunoSEQ multiplex PCR, and the TCRdb table lists in-frame clones only, not all of them. The repertoire consists of about 140,000 clones, with around 80% occurring once and the leading ten covering 3% to 3.5%. Sequenced sample: PBMCs. The clonotype was recovered from a man aged 35 to 55 in good health and CMV-seronegative.

CDR3 amino acids: CASSQSRELNTEAFF. The CDR3 DNA reads as TGTGCCAGCAGCCAATCCAGGGAACTGAACACTGAAGCTTTCTTT. The rearrangement links TRBV14 to TRBJ1-1; D might be TRBD1 (5 bases). V was pared by 2 bases and J by 0 bases, with 10 bases between. This CDR3 contains 15 residues. The germline V gene has CDR1 SGHDN and CDR2 FVKESK.